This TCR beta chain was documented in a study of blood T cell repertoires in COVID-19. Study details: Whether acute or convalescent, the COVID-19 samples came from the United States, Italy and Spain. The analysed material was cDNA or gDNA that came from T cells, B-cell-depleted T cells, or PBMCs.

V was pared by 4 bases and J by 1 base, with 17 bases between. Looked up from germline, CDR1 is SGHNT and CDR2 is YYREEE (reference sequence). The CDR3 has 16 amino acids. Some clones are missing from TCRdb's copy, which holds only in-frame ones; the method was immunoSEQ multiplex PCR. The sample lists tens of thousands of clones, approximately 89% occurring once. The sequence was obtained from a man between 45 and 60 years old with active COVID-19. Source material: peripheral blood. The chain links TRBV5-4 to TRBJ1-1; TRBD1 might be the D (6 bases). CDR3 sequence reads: CASSRPGAETNTEAFF. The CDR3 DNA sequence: TGTGCCAGCAGCAGACCAGGGGCAGAAACGAACACTGAAGCTTTCTTT.